The 10 T cell receptor beta chains below all came from one sample that was sequenced in a study of vaccination effects on CD4 cells after COVID-19. Some clones are missing from TCRdb's copy, which holds only in-frame ones; the method was immunoSEQ multiplex PCR. Here the sample spans 50,000 or so clones, over 80% being singletons. Prior to sequencing, the ViraFEST assay stimulated PBMC with viral peptide pools, which expanded the antigen-specific CD4+ T cells. Scientists isolated CD4+ T cells after an approximately 10-day culture period ended. Their antigens are not known. Here the sequenced sample was CD4+ T cells from PBMCs cultured with HCoV-229E spike peptides, taken before COVID-19 vaccination. All receptors come from a human donor who received a COVID-19 vaccine.

This clone was recorded a few times. This chain links TRBV7-9 with TRBJ2-5, with TRBD1 as a possible D gene (5 bases). The CDR3 loop spans 13 amino acids. V was pared by 4 bases and J by 2 bases, with 8 bases between. Germline-derived CDR1 and CDR2 are SEHNR and FQNEAQ (reference sequence). CDR3 coding DNA: TGTGCCAGCAGCTCCAGGGTTCAAGAGACCCAGTACTTC. Translation gives CASSSRVQETQYF.

This chain uses TRBV28 with TRBJ1-2; D unresolved. This CDR3 has 15 residues. Germline CDR1 reads MDHEN; CDR2 reads SYDVKM. The ends were cut back, 1 base at V and 3 bases at J, with 12 bases in the middle. CDR3 sequence: CASSLSDGSHYGYTF. The CDR3 coding sequence is TGTGCCAGCAGTTTATCGGACGGCAGTCACTATGGCTACACCTTC.

The chain is built from TRBV5-1 and TRBJ2-5; 8 nucleotides match TRBD1. The CDR3 totals 15 residues. Per germline, CDR1 SGHRS and CDR2 YFSETQ. Trimming removed 2 bases from V and 7 bases from J; junction bases left unmatched: 10. CDR3 coding DNA: TGCGCCAGCAGCTTACAGGGACAGGTCGGGGGGACCCAGTACTTC. Residues: CASSLQGQVGGTQYF.

This clone has more than one count but fewer than ten. The CDR3 protein is CASSHQPGPPYGYTF. The CDR3 DNA reads TGTGCCAGCAGCCACCAACCGGGACCCCCATATGGCTACACCTTC. This sequence joins TRBV14 and TRBJ1-2, with D possibly being TRBD1 (5 bases). Per the germline V gene, CDR1 is SGHDN and CDR2 is FVKESK. The CDR3 covers 15 residues. V shed 3 bases and J shed 5 bases, with 16 bases lying between them.

In DNA form, the CDR3 reads TGTGCCAGCAGCCAAGTCCCGTCCGGGACAGGGGGCGGAAAACTGTTTTTT. This codes for CASSQVPSGTGGGKLFF. This chain links TRBV14 with TRBJ1-4; TRBD1 aligns across 12 bases. This CDR3 is built from 17 residues. The V segment lost 1 base and the J segment 10 bases; nucleotides outside the gene matches: 10. CDR1 SGHDN and CDR2 FVKESK come from the germline V gene.

The chain combines TRBV10-1 with TRBJ2-3; TRBD2 agrees at 7 bases. Germline trimming cut 6 bases from V and 2 bases from J; bases unmatched to any gene: 11. CDR1 is WNHNN, CDR2 SYGVQD, per germline (reference sequence). This CDR3 is built from 16 residues. CDR3 loop: CASSPYFGGNTDTQYF. The CDR3 DNA reads as TGCGCCAGCAGCCCCTACTTCGGGGGGAACACAGATACGCAGTATTTT.

The chain is built from TRBV19 and TRBJ1-2; no clear D. Germline V gene sequence: CDR1 LNHDA, CDR2 SQIVND (reference sequence). The CDR3 length is 14 residues. V was pared by 5 bases and J by 3 bases, with 13 bases between. The CDR3 is CASSWVQEDYGYTF. CDR3 DNA: TGTGCCAGTAGTTGGGTCCAGGAGGACTATGGCTACACCTTC.

The chain uses TRBV19 and TRBJ2-1; perhaps TRBD1 as D (6 bases). V shed 3 bases and J shed 8 bases, with 14 bases lying between them. CDR3 length: 14 residues. Germline CDR1 and CDR2: LNHDA and SQIVND (reference sequence). For the CDR3, the DNA is TGTGCCAGTAGTATTGGTACAGGGTACGATGAGCAGTTCTTC. This translates into CASSIGTGYDEQFF.

This clone was recorded only once. The chain carries TRBV7-2 and TRBJ2-1, with 12 bases that match TRBD1. Germline CDR1 SGHTA, CDR2 FQGNSA. The CDR3 length is 15 residues. The V segment lost 5 bases and the J segment 8 bases; nucleotides outside the gene matches: 7. The CDR3, as DNA: TGTGCCAGCAGCCCGGGACAGGGGGCTTTCGATGAGCAGTTCTTC. It yields the protein CASSPGQGAFDEQFF.

The chain recombines TRBV18 with TRBJ2-5, with 7 bases identical to TRBD1. Germline CDR1 KGHSH, CDR2 LQKENI. With 3 bases clipped from V and 2 bases from J, the junction kept 0 bases outside the gene matches. The CDR3 has 13 residues. The DNA for the CDR3 is TGTGCCAGCTCACCGGACAGGCAAGAGACCCAGTACTTC. This gives the protein CASSPDRQETQYF.